The source of this T cell receptor beta chain is a study of T cells after yellow fever vaccination. TCRdb redid the calling of the 5' RACE reads with MiXCR, one entry per CDR3 protein. The repertoire holds 300,000 or so distinct CDR3 sequences, with about 4% as singletons. On this clonotype: The antigen is undetermined.

V trimming: 4 bases; J trimming: 3 bases; junction bases outside the gene matches: 10. The CDR3 length is 16 residues. Looked up from germline, CDR1 is LGHNA and CDR2 is YNFKEQ. Study-wide results and limits: Reappearing after the booster were most of the clones from primary vaccination (about 96% CD4, 75% to 90% CD8).

The TCR originated in a man aged 18 to 29 who received the YFV17D yellow fever vaccine. The chain combines TRBV4-2 with TRBJ2-3; 7 bases are shared with TRBD2. Here the sequenced sample was PBMCs, taken 5 days after the yellow fever booster vaccination. This CDR3 reads CASSLPNLLATDTQYF. The CDR3 DNA reads as TGTGCCAGCAGCCTGCCGAATCTACTAGCGACAGATACGCAGTATTTT.